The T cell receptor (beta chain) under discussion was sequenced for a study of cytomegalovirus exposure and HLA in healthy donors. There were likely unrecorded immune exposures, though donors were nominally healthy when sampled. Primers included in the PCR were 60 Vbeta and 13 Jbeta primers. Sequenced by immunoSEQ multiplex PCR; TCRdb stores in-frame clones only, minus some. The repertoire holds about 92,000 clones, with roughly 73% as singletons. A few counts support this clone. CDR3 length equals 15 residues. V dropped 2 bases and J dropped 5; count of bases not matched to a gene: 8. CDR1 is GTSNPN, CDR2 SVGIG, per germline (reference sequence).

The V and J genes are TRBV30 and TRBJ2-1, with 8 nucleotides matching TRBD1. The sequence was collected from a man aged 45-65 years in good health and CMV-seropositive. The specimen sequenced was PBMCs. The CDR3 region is CAWSRTGTFNNEQFF. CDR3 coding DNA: TGTGCCTGGAGTCGGACAGGGACTTTCAACAATGAGCAGTTCTTC.